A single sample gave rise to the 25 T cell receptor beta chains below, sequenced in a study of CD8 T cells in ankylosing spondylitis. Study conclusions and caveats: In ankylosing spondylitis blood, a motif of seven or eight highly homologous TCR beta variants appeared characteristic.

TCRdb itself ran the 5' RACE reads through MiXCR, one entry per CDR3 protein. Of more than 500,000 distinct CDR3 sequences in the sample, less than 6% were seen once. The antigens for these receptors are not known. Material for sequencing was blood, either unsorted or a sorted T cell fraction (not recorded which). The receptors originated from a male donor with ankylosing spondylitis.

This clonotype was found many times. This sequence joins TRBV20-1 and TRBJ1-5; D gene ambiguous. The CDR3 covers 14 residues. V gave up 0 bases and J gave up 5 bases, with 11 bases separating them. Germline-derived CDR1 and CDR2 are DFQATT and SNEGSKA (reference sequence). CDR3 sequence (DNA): TGCAGTGCTAGAGATCGGGCAGTTTATCAGCCCCAGCATTTT. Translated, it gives CSARDRAVYQPQHF.

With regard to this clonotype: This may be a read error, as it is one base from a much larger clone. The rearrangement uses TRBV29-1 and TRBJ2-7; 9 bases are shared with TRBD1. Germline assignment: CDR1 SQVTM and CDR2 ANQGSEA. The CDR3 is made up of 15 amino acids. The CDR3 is CRVPLWTGASYEQYF. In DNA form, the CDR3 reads TGCAGAGTTCCCCTATGGACAGGGGCCTCCTACGAGCAGTACTTC.

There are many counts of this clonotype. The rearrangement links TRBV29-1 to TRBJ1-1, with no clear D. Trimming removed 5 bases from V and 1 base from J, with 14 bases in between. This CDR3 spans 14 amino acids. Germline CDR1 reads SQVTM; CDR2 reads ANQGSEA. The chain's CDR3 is CSVFLRSPNTEAFF. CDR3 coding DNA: TGCAGCGTTTTCCTTAGGTCACCGAACACTGAAGCTTTCTTT.

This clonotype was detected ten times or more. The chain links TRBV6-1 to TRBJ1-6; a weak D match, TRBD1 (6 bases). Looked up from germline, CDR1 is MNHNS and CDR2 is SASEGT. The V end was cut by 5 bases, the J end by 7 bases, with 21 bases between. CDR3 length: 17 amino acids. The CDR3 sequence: CASSTQGPGWSNSPLHF. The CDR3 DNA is TGTGCCAGCAGTACCCAGGGGCCTGGGTGGAGCAATTCACCCCTCCACTTT.

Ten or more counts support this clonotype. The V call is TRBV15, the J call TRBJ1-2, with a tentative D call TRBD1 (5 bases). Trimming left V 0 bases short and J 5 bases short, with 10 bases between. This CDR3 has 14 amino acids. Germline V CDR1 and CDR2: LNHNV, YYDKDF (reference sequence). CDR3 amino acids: CATSRDVGPYGYTF. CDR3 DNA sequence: TGTGCCACCAGCAGAGATGTGGGACCGTATGGCTACACCTTC.

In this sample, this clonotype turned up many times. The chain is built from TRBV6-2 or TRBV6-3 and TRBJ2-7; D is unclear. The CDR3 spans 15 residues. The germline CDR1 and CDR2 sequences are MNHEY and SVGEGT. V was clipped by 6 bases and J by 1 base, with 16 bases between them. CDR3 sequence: CASRSSVGFSYEQYF. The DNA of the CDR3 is TGTGCCAGCAGGTCCTCGGTTGGCTTTTCCTACGAGCAGTACTTC.

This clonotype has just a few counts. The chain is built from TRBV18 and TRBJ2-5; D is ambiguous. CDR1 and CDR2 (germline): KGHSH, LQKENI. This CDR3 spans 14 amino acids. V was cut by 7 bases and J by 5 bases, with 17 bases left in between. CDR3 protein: CASFTEPMWETQYF. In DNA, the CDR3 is TGTGCCAGCTTTACGGAGCCTATGTGGGAGACCCAGTACTTC.

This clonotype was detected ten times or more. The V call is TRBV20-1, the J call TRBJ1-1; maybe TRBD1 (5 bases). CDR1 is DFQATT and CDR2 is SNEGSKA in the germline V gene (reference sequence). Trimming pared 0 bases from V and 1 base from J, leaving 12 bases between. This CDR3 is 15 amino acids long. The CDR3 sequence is CSARDLGPSNTEAFF. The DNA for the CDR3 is TGCAGTGCTAGAGATTTGGGGCCGTCGAACACTGAAGCTTTCTTT.

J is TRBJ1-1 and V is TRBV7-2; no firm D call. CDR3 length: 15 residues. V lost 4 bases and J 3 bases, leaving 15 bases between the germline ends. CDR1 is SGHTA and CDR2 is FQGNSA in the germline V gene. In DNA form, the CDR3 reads TGTGCCAGCAGCTCAGGCGGTGTTGAGTACACTGAAGCTTTCTTT. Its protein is CASSSGGVEYTEAFF.

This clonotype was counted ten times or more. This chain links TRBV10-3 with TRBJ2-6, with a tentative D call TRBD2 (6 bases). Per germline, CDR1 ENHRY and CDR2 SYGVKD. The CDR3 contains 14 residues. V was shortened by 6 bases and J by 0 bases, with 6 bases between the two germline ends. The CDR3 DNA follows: TGTGCCATCAGCGGGGGCTCTGGGGCCAACGTCCTGACTTTC. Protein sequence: CAISGGSGANVLTF.

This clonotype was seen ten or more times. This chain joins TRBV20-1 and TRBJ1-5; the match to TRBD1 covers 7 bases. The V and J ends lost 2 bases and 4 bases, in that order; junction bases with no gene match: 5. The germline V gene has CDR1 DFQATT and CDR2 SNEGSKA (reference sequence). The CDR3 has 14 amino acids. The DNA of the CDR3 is TGCAGTGCTAGACCCGGGACAGAGAATCAGCCCCAGCATTTT. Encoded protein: CSARPGTENQPQHF.

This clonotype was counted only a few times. CDR3 nucleotides: TGTGCCAGCAGTTTATGGGGCAGCACAGATACGCAGTATTTT. This encodes CASSLWGSTDTQYF. The gene calls are TRBV27 and TRBJ2-3; D might be TRBD1 (5 bases). This CDR3 contains 14 residues. Germline assignment: CDR1 MNHEY and CDR2 SMNVEV (reference sequence). Trimming took off 1 base at V and 0 bases at J, with 5 bases between the two ends.

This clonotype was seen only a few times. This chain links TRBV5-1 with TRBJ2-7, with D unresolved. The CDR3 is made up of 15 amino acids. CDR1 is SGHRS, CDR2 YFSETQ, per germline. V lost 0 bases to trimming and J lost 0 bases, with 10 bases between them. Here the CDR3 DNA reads TGCGCCAGCAGCTTGGTGTCAGGTGTCTCCTACGAGCAGTACTTC. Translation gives CASSLVSGVSYEQYF.

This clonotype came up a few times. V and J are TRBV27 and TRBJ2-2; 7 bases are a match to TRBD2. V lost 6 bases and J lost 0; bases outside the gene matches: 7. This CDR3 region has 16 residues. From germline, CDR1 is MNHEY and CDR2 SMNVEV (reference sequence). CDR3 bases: TGTGCCAGCAGACCATGGGGGGGACCGAACACCGGGGAGCTGTTTTTT. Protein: CASRPWGGPNTGELFF.

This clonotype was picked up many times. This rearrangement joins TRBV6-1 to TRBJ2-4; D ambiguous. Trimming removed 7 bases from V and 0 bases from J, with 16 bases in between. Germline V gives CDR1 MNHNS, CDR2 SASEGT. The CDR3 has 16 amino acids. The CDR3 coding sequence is TGTGCCAGCAAAACGGGCACTTTTGTAGCCAAAAACATTCAGTACTTC. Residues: CASKTGTFVAKNIQYF.

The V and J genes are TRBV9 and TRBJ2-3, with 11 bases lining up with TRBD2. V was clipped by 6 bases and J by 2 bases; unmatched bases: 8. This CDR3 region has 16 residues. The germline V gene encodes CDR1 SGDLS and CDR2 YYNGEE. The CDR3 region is CASNGRTSGYTDTQYF. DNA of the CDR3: TGTGCCAGCAACGGGAGGACTAGCGGGTACACAGATACGCAGTATTTT.

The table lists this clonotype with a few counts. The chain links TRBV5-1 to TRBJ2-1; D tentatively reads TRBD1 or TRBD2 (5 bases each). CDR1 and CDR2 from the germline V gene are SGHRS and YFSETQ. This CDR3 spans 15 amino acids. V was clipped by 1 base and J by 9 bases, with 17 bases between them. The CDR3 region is CASSLNTGTRGEQFF. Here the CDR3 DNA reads TGCGCCAGCAGCTTGAACACGGGGACCCGGGGTGAGCAGTTCTTC.

CDR3 nucleotides: TGTGCCAGCAGCCCTCTAGCGGGGGGACGCACAGATACGCAGTATTTT. This gives the protein CASSPLAGGRTDTQYF. The chain recombines TRBV7-2 with TRBJ2-3, with TRBD2 matching over 11 bases. Germline V gene lookup returns CDR1 SGHTA and CDR2 FQGNSA. After removal of 5 bases from V and 1 base from J, the junction contained 5 bases not matched to a gene. The CDR3 is made up of 16 amino acids.

CDR3 region: CASSLGRGGGTDTQYF. CDR3 coding DNA: TGTGCCAGCAGTTTGGGACGGGGGGGCGGCACAGATACGCAGTATTTT. The chain recombines TRBV12-3 or TRBV12-4 with TRBJ2-3, with 8 bases lining up with TRBD2. The CDR3 has 16 residues. After removal of 3 bases from V and 1 base from J, the junction contained 6 bases not matched to a gene.

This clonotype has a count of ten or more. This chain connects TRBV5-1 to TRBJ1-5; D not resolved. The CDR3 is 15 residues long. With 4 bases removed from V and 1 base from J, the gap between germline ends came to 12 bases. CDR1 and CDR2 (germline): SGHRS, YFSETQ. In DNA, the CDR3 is TGCGCCAGCAGCCCGTCTGGACGGAGCAATCAGCCCCAGCATTTT. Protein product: CASSPSGRSNQPQHF.

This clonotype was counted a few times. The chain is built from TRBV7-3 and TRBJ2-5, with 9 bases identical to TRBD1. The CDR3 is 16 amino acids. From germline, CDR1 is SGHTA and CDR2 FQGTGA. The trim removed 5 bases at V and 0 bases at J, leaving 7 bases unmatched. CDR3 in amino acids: CASSPRGTGYQETQYF. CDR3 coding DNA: TGTGCCAGCAGCCCAAGGGGGACAGGGTACCAAGAGACCCAGTACTTC.

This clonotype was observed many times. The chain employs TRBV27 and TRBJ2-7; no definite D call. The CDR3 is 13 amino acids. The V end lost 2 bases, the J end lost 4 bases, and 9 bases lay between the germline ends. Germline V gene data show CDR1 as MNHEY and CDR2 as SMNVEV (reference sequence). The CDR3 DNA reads TGTGCCAGCAGTTTAACTGAAACTTACGAGCAGTACTTC. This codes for CASSLTETYEQYF.

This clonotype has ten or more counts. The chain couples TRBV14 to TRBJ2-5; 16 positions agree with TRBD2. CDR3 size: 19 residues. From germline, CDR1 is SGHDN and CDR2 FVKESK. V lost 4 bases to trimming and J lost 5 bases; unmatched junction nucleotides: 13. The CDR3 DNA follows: TGTGCCAGCAGCCGTCGCTTCGGGACTAGCGGGGGGGCGTACGAGACCCAGTACTTC. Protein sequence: CASSRRFGTSGGAYETQYF.

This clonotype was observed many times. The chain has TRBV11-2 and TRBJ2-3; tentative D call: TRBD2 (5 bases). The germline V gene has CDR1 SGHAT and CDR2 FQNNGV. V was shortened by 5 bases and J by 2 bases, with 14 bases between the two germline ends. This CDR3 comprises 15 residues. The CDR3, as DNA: TGTGCCAGCAGCCAGGAGGCCCCATACACAGATACGCAGTATTTT. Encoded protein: CASSQEAPYTDTQYF.

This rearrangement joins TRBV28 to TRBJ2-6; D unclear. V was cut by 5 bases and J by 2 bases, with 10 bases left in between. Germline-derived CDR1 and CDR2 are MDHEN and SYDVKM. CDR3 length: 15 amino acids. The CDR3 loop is CASSIPGPGANVLTF. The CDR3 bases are TGTGCCAGCAGTATACCAGGTCCTGGGGCCAACGTCCTGACTTTC.